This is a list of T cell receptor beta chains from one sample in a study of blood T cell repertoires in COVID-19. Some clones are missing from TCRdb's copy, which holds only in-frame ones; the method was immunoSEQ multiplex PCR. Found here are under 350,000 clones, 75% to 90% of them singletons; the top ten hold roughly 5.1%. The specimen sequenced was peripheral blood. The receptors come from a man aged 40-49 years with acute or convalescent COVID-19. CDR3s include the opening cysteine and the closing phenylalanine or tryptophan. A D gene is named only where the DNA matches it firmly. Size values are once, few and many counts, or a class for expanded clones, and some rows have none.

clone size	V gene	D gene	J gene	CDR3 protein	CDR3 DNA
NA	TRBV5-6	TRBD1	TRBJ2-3	CASSLGQGPDTQYF	TGTGCCAGCAGCTTAGGACAGGGTCCAGATACGCAGTATTTT
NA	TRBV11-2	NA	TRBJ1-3	CASSLGLPSGNTIYF	TGTGCCAGCAGCTTAGGGCTGCCCTCTGGAAACACCATATATTTT
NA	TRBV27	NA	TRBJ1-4	CASSLGGKVAKLFF	TGTGCCAGCAGCTTAGGAGGAAAGGTCGCGAAACTGTTTTTT
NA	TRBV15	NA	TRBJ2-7	CATSGRGPVYEQYF	TGTGCCACCAGCGGCCGAGGCCCCGTCTACGAGCAGTACTTC
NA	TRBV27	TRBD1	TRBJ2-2	CASSLRQGHGELFF	TGTGCCAGCAGTCTCAGACAGGGGCACGGGGAGCTGTTTTTT
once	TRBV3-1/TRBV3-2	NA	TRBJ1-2	CASSQEGGSNYGYTF	TGTGCCAGCAGCCAAGAGGGGGGATCTAACTATGGCTACACCTTC
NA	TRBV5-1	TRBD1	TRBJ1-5	CASSLKRRDRVRHRNQPQHF	TGCGCCAGCAGCTTAAAACGCCGGGACAGGGTCCGTCATCGCAATCAGCCCCAGCATTTT
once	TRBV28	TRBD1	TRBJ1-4	CASSPTKIRGLSEKLFF	TGTGCCAGCAGTCCCACGAAAATCAGGGGGCTTAGTGAAAAACTGTTTTTT
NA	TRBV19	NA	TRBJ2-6	CASTFSGANVLTF	TGTGCCAGCACTTTCTCTGGGGCCAACGTCCTGACTTTC
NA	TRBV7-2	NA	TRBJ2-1	CASSLQGNEQFF	TGTGCCAGCAGCCTACAGGGCAATGAGCAGTTCTTC
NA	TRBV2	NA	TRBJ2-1	CASNNNEQFF	TGTGCCAGCAATAACAATGAGCAGTTCTTC
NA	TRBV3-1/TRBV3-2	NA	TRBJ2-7	CASRKEGARQYF	TGTGCCAGCCGAAAGGAAGGGGCGCGCCAGTACTTC
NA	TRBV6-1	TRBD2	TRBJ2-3	CASSVVPAGGPKDTQYF	TGTGCCAGCAGTGTTGTACCAGCGGGGGGGCCGAAAGATACGCAGTATTTT
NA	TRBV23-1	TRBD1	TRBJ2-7	CASSQSGDRGTYEQYF	TGCGCCAGCAGTCAATCGGGGGACAGGGGTACCTACGAGCAGTACTTC
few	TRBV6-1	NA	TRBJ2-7	CASSEIGTPFYEQYF	TGTGCCAGCAGTGAAATAGGGACACCTTTCTACGAGCAGTACTTC
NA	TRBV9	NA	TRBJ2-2	CASSVLTSGELFF	TGTGCCAGCAGCGTCCTAACGAGCGGGGAGCTGTTTTTT
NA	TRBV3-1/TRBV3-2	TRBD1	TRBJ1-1	CASSPPGTGAFF	TGTGCCAGCAGCCCGCCCGGGACAGGCGCTTTCTTT
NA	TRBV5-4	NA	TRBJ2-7	CASSLGASISYEQYF	TGTGCCAGCAGCTTGGGGGCTTCCATTTCCTACGAGCAGTACTTC
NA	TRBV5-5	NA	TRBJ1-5	CASSLEFPGLGDQPQHF	TGTGCCAGCAGCTTGGAGTTCCCGGGATTGGGAGATCAGCCCCAGCATTTT
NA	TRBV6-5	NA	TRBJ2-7	CASSYSEADEQYF	TGTGCCAGCAGTTACTCGGAGGCCGACGAGCAGTACTTC
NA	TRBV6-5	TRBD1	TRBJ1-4	CASSDRASGNEKLFF	TGTGCCAGCAGCGACAGGGCTTCGGGTAATGAAAAACTGTTTTTT
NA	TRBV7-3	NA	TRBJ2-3	CASSRGPVAGGTDTQYF	TGTGCCAGCAGTCGGGGGCCTGTGGCAGGGGGAACAGATACGCAGTATTTT